This TCR beta chain emerged from a study of identical twins. This clonotype has a handful of counts. J was trimmed by 5 bases and V by 1 base; bases with no gene match: 7. The V gene's germline CDR1 is SEHNR and CDR2 FQNEAQ (reference sequence). The CDR3 extends over 15 amino acids. TCRdb fed the 5' RACE reads into MiXCR, producing one record per CDR3 protein. The sample holds roughly 720,000 distinct CDR3 sequences, around a sixth seen once. Separately, the same data were catalogued under a study of T cells expressing NK-cell markers. That investigation notes: The study drew TCR beta repertoires from sorted CD3+CD56+NKG2C+, CD3+CD56+NKG2C- and CD3+CD56-NKG2C+ T cells.

The receptor was isolated from a woman younger than 30 in good health. The chain has TRBV7-9 and TRBJ2-7, with 8 nucleotides matching TRBD2. The sample taken for sequencing was PBMCs. The CDR3 DNA is TGTGCCAGCAGCTTAGGGGGCAGCGGGGGCGACGAGCAGTACTTC. The encoded protein is CASSLGGSGGDEQYF.